These 15 T cell receptor beta chains were sequenced from one sample in a study of blood T cell repertoires in COVID-19. TCRdb keeps only in-frame clones here, not all; method: immunoSEQ multiplex PCR. The table has some 60,000 clones, more than 65% seen once. Sequenced material: peripheral blood. The receptors derive from a man older than 75 with COVID-19, enrolled during active disease.

The V and J genes are TRBV14 and TRBJ2-1; D is perhaps TRBD2 (6 bases). This CDR3 contains 16 residues. V was pared by 4 bases and J by 5 bases, with 18 bases between. Germline CDR1 reads SGHDN; CDR2 reads FVKESK. Written as DNA, the CDR3 is TGTGCCAGCAGCCCAAGTGGGGGGATCCTCCACAATGAGCAGTTCTTC. Amino acid sequence: CASSPSGGILHNEQFF.

V and J are TRBV5-6 and TRBJ2-3; TRBD2 matches 9 bases. Germline V gives CDR1 SGHDT, CDR2 YYEEEE. After removal of 0 bases from V and 5 bases from J, the junction contained 7 bases not matched to a gene. This CDR3 has 16 amino acids. The CDR3 DNA reads as TGTGCCAGCAGCTTGGGAGTAGCGGGGGCCAGAGATACGCAGTATTTT. Translating it yields CASSLGVAGARDTQYF.

The rearrangement joins TRBV14 to TRBJ2-3; D is ambiguous. Trimming left V 6 bases short and J 4 bases short, with 11 bases between. This CDR3 has 13 residues. The V gene's germline CDR1 is SGHDN and CDR2 FVKESK. The CDR3 DNA follows: TGTGCCAGCAGTACCGTACCGGCAGATACGCAGTATTTT. Amino acid sequence: CASSTVPADTQYF. The full variable domain, completed using reference TRBV14 and TRBJ2-3, is EAGVTQFPSHSVIEKGQTVTLRCDPISGHDNLYWYRRVMGKEIKFLLHFVKESKQDESGMPNNRFLAERTGGTYSTLKVQPAELEDSGVYFCASSTVPADTQYFGPGTRLTVL.

The chain links TRBV7-8 to TRBJ1-1; D gene uncertain. Germline CDR1 and CDR2: SGHVS and FQNEAQ. CDR3 length equals 12 residues. V lost 1 base and J 7 bases, leaving 7 bases between the germline ends. DNA of the CDR3: TGTGCCAGCAGCTTAGACGGGGTTGAAGCTTTCTTT. This codes for CASSLDGVEAFF.

The chain uses TRBV19 and TRBJ2-1; 11 bases match TRBD1. The CDR3 has 15 amino acids. Germline assignment: CDR1 LNHDA and CDR2 SQIVND (reference sequence). J lost 7 bases, V lost 5 bases, and 7 bases had no gene match. CDR3 residues: CASSSLWDRGNEQFF. The DNA of the CDR3 is TGTGCCAGTAGTTCGTTGTGGGACAGGGGGAATGAGCAGTTCTTC.

The genes are TRBV5-6 and TRBJ2-7; 9 bases are shared with TRBD2. CDR3 length: 15 residues. CDR1 is SGHDT, CDR2 YYEEEE, per germline. Losses at the gene ends were 4 bases for V and 4 bases for J; bases not matched to a gene: 9. This chain's CDR3 is CASSVPGLAEYEQYV. CDR3 DNA: TGTGCCAGCAGCGTACCGGGACTAGCAGAATACGAGCAGTACGTC.

The chain couples TRBV3-1 (or the pseudogene TRBV3-2) to TRBJ2-1, with 15 bases matching TRBD2. Germline CDR1 reads LGHDT; CDR2 reads YNNKEL (reference sequence). The CDR3 contains 16 residues. Trimming cost V 4 bases and J 7 bases; bases outside gene matches: 5. CDR3 in DNA: TGTGCCAGCAGCCGGACTAGCGGGGGGGCCAGGAATGAGCAGTTCTTC. Amino acids: CASSRTSGGARNEQFF.

The V gene is TRBV5-5, the J gene TRBJ2-3; TRBD1 aligns across 10 bases. Trimming cost V 4 bases and J 4 bases; bases outside gene matches: 9. Germline-derived CDR1 and CDR2 are SGHKS and YYEKEE (reference sequence). The CDR3 covers 16 residues. CDR3 nucleotides: TGTGCCAGCAGCAGGCGACAGGGGGCCGGAGCAGATACGCAGTATTTT. This codes for CASSRRQGAGADTQYF.

V gene TRBV7-9 combines with J gene TRBJ2-3; 12 bases are a match to TRBD1. Trimming removed 1 base from V and 6 bases from J; junction bases left unmatched: 5. The CDR3 runs 16 residues. Germline V gene lookup returns CDR1 SEHNR and CDR2 FQNEAQ (reference sequence). CDR3 in DNA: TGTGCCAGCAGCTTAGTAGGGACAGGGGGCGCGGATACGCAGTATTTT. Translating gives CASSLVGTGGADTQYF.

The chain joins TRBV7-2 to TRBJ2-5; 10 bases map to TRBD2. The CDR3 covers 16 residues. After removal of 1 base from V and 2 bases from J, the junction contained 4 bases not matched to a gene. Germline V gene lookup returns CDR1 SGHTA and CDR2 FQGNSA. The CDR3 is CASSLGSSGGQETQYF. The CDR3 nucleotides read TGTGCCAGCAGCTTAGGCTCTAGCGGGGGACAAGAGACCCAGTACTTC.

The genes are TRBV4-1 and TRBJ2-2; 11 nucleotides line up with TRBD2. From germline, CDR1 is MGHRA and CDR2 YSYEKL. Germline trimming cut 0 bases from V and 3 bases from J; bases unmatched to any gene: 3. CDR3 length: 17 amino acids. As DNA, the CDR3 is TGCGCCAGCAGCCAAGAAATAGCGGGGGGGCACACCGGGGAGCTGTTTTTT. It specifies CASSQEIAGGHTGELFF.

The chain joins TRBV2 to TRBJ1-5, with D hard to call. Between the trimmed V and J ends, which lost 1 base and 2 bases, there was a span of 9 bases. The CDR3 sequence is 15 residues long. CDR1 and CDR2 (germline): SNHLY, FYNNEI. CDR3 nucleotide sequence: TGTGCCAGCAGTGAAGTGGCTGTGGGCAATCAGCCCCAGCATTTT. Its translation is CASSEVAVGNQPQHF.

This chain uses TRBV30 with TRBJ1-1; 8 bases map to TRBD1. The V gene end was trimmed by 1 base and the J gene end by 7 bases; junction bases not matched to a gene: 8. Looked up from germline, CDR1 is GTSNPN and CDR2 is SVGIG (reference sequence). The CDR3 length is 14 residues. The CDR3: CAWSEVRGRGEAFF. CDR3 sequence (DNA): TGTGCCTGGAGTGAAGTCAGGGGGCGCGGTGAAGCTTTCTTT.

The V gene is TRBV7-2, the J gene TRBJ1-1; D remains ambiguous. CDR1 is SGHTA, CDR2 FQGNSA, per germline. The CDR3 has 13 amino acids. Trimming stripped 5 bases from V and 3 bases from J, with 10 bases between. Here the CDR3 reads CASSAFIDTEAFF. For the CDR3, the DNA is TGTGCCAGCAGCGCCTTCATAGACACTGAAGCTTTCTTT.

Comment on this clone: This sample includes further DNA sequences coding for the same CDR3. This chain links TRBV4-1 with TRBJ1-2; maybe TRBD1 (6 bases). CDR1 is MGHRA, CDR2 YSYEKL, per germline. The germline V and J ends were trimmed by 3 bases and 5 bases, with 13 bases remaining between them. This CDR3 is 14 amino acids long. The CDR3 here is CASSHPGQIYGYTF. CDR3 coding DNA: TGCGCCAGCAGCCACCCGGGACAAATATATGGCTACACCTTC.